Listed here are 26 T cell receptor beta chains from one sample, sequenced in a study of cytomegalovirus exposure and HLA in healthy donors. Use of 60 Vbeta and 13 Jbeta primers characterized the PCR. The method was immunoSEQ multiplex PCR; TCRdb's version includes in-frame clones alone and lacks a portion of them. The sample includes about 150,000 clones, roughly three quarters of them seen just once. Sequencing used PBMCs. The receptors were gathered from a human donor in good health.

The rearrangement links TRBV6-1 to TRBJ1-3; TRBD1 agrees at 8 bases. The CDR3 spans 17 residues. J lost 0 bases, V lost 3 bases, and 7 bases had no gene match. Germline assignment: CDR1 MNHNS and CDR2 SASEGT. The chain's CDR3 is CASSDRQGLSSGNTIYF. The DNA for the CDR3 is TGTGCCAGCAGTGACCGACAGGGGTTGAGCTCTGGAAACACCATATATTTT.

Written as DNA, the CDR3 is TGTGCCAGCAGTTCGGGGGTCCCTAGCACAGATACGCAGTATTTT. Translating it yields CASSSGVPSTDTQYF. This sequence joins TRBV28 and TRBJ2-3; D is perhaps TRBD2 (6 bases). This CDR3 region has 15 residues. Germline V CDR1 and CDR2: MDHEN, SYDVKM. The V gene lost 4 bases and the J gene lost 0 bases, with 11 bases spanning the gap.

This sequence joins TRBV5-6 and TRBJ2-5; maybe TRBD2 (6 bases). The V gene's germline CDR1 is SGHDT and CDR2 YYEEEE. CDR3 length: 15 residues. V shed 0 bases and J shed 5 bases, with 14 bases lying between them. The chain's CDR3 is CASSLVLGSLETQYF. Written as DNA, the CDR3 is TGTGCCAGCAGCTTGGTTCTCGGGAGCCTTGAGACCCAGTACTTC.

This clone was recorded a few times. CDR3: CASSYQSGVGYGYTF. The CDR3 DNA sequence: TGTGCCAGCAGTTACCAGTCAGGGGTTGGCTATGGCTACACCTTC. V gene TRBV6-6 combines with J gene TRBJ1-2; TRBD1 is a possible D gene (6 bases). The CDR3 has 15 residues. Germline CDR1 and CDR2: MNHNY and SVGAGI (reference sequence). The germline V and J ends were trimmed by 2 bases and 4 bases, with 14 bases remaining between them.

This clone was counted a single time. The CDR3 coding sequence is TGTGCCAGCAGCGTAGAAACTAGCGGGACCGGGGAGCTGTTTTTT. This encodes CASSVETSGTGELFF. The gene calls are TRBV9 and TRBJ2-2; 9 positions agree with TRBD2. The CDR3 totals 15 residues. Looked up from germline, CDR1 is SGDLS and CDR2 is YYNGEE. With 0 bases clipped from V and 5 bases from J, the junction kept 2 bases outside the gene matches.

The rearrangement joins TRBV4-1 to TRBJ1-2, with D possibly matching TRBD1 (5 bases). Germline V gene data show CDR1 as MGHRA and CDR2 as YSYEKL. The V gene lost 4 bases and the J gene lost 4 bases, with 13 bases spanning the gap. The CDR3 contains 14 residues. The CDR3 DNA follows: TGCGCCAGCAGCCTGGGGCTAGAAGTCTATGGCTACACCTTC. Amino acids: CASSLGLEVYGYTF.

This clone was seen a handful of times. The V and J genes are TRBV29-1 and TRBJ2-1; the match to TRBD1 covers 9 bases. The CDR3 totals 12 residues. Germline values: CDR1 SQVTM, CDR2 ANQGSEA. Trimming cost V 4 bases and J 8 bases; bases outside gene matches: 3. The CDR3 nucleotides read TGCAGCGTTGTATGGGACAGGGATGAGCAGTTCTTC. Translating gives CSVVWDRDEQFF.

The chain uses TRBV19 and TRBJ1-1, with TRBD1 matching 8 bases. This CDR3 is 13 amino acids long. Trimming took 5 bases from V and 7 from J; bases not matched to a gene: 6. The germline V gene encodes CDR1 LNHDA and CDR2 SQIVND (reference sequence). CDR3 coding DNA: TGTGCCAGTAGTTGGGGCGGGACAGGTGAAGCTTTCTTT. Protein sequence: CASSWGGTGEAFF.

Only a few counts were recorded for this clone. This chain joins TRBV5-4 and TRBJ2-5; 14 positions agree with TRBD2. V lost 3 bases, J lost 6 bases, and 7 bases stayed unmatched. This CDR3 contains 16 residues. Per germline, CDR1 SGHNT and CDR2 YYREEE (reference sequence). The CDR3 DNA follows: TGTGCCAGCAGCTATGGGACTAGCGGGAGCCAGAAGACCCAGTACTTC. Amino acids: CASSYGTSGSQKTQYF.

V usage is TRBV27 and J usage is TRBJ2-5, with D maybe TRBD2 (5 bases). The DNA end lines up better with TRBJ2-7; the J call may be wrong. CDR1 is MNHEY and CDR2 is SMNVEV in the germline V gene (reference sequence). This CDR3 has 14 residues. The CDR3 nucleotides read TGTGCCAGCAGTTTTAGAGGGATTAATAGCGAGCAGTACTTC. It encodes CASSFRGINSEQYF.

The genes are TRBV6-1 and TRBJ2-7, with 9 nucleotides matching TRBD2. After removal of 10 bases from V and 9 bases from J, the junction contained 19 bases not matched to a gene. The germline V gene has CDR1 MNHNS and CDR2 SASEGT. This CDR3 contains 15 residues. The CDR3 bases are TGTGCCACCGTTTCTAGCGGGGACGGATTGATGGGGCAGTACTTC. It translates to CATVSSGDGLMGQYF.

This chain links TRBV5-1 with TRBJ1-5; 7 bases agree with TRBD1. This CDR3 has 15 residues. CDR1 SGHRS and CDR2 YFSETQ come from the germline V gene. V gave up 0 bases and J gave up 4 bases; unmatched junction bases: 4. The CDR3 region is CASSLGQGPNQPQHF. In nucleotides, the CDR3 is TGCGCCAGCAGCTTGGGACAGGGACCGAATCAGCCCCAGCATTTT.

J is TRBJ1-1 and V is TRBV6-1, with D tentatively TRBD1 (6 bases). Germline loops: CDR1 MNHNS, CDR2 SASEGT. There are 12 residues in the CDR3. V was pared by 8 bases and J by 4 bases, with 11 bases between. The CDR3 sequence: CASVPQGTEAFF. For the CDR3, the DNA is TGTGCCAGCGTTCCACAGGGCACTGAAGCTTTCTTT.

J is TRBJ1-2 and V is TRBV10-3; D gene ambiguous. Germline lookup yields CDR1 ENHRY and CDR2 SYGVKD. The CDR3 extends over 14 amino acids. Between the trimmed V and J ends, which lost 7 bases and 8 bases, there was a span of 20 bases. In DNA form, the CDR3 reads TGTGCCATCACCATACTACCCCAAAATGGGGGCTACACCTTC. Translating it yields CAITILPQNGGYTF.

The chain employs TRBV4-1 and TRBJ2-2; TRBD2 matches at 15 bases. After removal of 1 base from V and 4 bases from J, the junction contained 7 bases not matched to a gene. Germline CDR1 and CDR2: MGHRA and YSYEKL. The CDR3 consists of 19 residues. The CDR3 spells CASSQARTSGRAPTGELFF. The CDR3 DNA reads TGCGCCAGCAGCCAAGCTCGGACTAGCGGGAGGGCCCCCACCGGGGAGCTGTTTTTT.

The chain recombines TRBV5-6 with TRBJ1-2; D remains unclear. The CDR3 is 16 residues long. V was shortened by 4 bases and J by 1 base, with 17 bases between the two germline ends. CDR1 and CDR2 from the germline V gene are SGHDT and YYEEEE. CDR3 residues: CASSNAGGAINYGYTF. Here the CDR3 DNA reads TGTGCCAGCAGCAACGCGGGTGGAGCAATTAACTATGGCTACACCTTC.

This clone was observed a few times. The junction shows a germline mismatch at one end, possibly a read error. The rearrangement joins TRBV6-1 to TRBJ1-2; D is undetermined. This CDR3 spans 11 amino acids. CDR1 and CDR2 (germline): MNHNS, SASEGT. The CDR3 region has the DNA TGTGCGACCAGAAGGAACTATGGCTACCCCTTC. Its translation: CATRRNYGYPF.

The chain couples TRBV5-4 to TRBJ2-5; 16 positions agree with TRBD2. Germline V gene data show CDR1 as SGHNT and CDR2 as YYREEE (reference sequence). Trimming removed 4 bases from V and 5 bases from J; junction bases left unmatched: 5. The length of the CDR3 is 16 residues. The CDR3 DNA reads TGTGCCAGCAGCCCGGGACTAGCGGGGGGGCGGGAGACCCAGTACTTC. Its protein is CASSPGLAGGRETQYF. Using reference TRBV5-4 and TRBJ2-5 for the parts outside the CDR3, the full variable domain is ETGVTQSPTHLIKTRGQQVTLRCSSQSGHNTVSWYQQALGQGPQFIFQYYREEENGRGNFPPRFSGLQFPNYSSELNVNALELDDSALYLCASSPGLAGGRETQYFGPGTRLLVL.

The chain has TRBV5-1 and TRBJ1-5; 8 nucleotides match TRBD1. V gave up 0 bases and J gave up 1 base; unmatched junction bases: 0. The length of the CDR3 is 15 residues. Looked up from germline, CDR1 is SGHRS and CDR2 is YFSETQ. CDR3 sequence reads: CASSLGDRSNQPQHF. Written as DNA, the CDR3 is TGCGCCAGCAGCTTGGGGGACAGGAGCAATCAGCCCCAGCATTTT.

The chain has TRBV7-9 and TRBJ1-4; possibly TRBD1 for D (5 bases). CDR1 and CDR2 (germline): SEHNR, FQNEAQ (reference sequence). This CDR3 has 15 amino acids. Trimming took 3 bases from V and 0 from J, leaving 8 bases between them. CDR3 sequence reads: CASSFGGATNEKLFF. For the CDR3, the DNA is TGTGCCAGCAGCTTTGGAGGGGCAACTAATGAAAAACTGTTTTTT.

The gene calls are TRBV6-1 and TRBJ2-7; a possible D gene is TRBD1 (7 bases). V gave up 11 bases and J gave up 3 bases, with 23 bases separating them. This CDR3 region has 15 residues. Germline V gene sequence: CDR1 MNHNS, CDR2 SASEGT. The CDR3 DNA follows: TGTGCCGGAGGGAGAGACAGGGTTGATCACTACGAGCAGTACTTC. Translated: CAGGRDRVDHYEQYF.

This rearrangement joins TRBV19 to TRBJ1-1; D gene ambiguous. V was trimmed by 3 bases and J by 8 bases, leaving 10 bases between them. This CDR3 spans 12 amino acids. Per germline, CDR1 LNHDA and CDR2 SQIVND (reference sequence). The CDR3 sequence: CASSIWAGEAFF. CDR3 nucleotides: TGTGCCAGTAGTATTTGGGCAGGAGAAGCTTTCTTT.

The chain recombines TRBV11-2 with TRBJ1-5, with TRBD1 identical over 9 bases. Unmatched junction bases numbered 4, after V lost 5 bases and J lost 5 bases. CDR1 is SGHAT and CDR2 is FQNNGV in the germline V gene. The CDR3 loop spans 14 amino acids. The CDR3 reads CASSPRQGDQPQHF. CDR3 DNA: TGTGCCAGCAGCCCACGACAGGGGGATCAGCCCCAGCATTTT.

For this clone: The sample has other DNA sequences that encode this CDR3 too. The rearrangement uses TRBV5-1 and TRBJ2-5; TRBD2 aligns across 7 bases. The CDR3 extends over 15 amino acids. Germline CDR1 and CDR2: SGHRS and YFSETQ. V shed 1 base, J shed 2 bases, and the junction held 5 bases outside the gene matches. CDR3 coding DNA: TGCGCCAGCAGCTTGAGTAGCGGGCGTCAAGAGACCCAGTACTTC. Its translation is CASSLSSGRQETQYF.

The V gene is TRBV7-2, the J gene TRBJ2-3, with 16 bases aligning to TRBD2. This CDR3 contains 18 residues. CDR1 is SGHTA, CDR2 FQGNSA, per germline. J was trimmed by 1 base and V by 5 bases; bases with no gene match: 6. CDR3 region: CASSLGLAGGVGTDTQYF. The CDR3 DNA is TGTGCCAGCAGCCTGGGACTAGCGGGAGGGGTGGGCACAGATACGCAGTATTTT.

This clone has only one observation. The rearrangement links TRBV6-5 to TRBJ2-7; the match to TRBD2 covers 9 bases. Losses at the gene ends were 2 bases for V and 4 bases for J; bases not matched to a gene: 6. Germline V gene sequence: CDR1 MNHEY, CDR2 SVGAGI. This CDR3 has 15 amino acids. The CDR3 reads CASSYRLAGLYEQYF. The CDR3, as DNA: TGTGCCAGCAGTTACCGCCTAGCGGGACTGTACGAGCAGTACTTC.